Each of the 18 T cell receptor beta chains below was sequenced from the same sample in a study of blood T cell repertoires in COVID-19. Produced via immunoSEQ multiplex PCR; TCRdb's table is partial and in-frame only. This sample has over 90,000 clones, with about nine tenths found just once. Sequencing was done on a sample of peripheral blood. The receptor source for this set is a woman aged 45-65 years with COVID-19, enrolled during active disease.

The chain is built from TRBV7-8 and TRBJ2-6; a weak D match, TRBD1 (6 bases). Germline V CDR1 and CDR2: SGHVS, FQNEAQ. V was shortened by 5 bases and J by 16 bases, with 18 bases between the two germline ends. CDR3 size: 13 residues. The CDR3 sequence: CASSRPRQDTLTF. In nucleotides, the CDR3 is TGTGCCAGCAGCCGACCTAGACAGGATACGCTGACTTTC.

The gene calls are TRBV9 and TRBJ1-2; unclear D gene. From germline, CDR1 is SGDLS and CDR2 YYNGEE. V was cut by 6 bases and J by 0 bases, with 6 bases left in between. This CDR3 has 12 amino acids. The CDR3 nucleotides read TGTGCCAGCAAAACGGCTAACTATGGCTACACCTTC. It is translated as CASKTANYGYTF.

The V and J genes are TRBV29-1 and TRBJ1-1; 10 nucleotides line up with TRBD1. From germline, CDR1 is SQVTM and CDR2 ANQGSEA. This CDR3 is built from 13 residues. V lost 3 bases, J lost 5 bases, and 3 bases stayed unmatched. The CDR3 loop is CSVETGGWTEAFF. In nucleotides, the CDR3 is TGCAGCGTTGAGACAGGGGGCTGGACTGAAGCTTTCTTT.

This chain connects TRBV27 to TRBJ1-5, with D maybe TRBD1 (5 bases). Germline values: CDR1 MNHEY, CDR2 SMNVEV (reference sequence). The V and J ends lost 0 bases and 3 bases respectively, with 21 bases between them. This CDR3 spans 19 amino acids. The CDR3 nucleotides are TGTGCCAGCAGTTTATCGGGGGTGGGGAGGCAGGGCAACAATCAGCCCCAGCATTTT. Its translation: CASSLSGVGRQGNNQPQHF.

The chain recombines TRBV30 with TRBJ1-1; D gene uncertain. This CDR3 region has 13 residues. CDR1 and CDR2 from the germline V gene are GTSNPN and SVGIG (reference sequence). The ends were cut back, 4 bases at V and 1 base at J, with 10 bases in the middle. CDR3 in DNA: TGTGCCTGGATCGGACTGAAGAACACTGAAGCTTTCTTT. Encoded protein: CAWIGLKNTEAFF. Based on the CDR3 plus reference TRBV30 and TRBJ1-1, the full variable domain is SQTIHQWPATLVQPVGSPLSLECTVEGTSNPNLYWYRQAAGRGLQLLFYSVGIGQISSEVPQNLSASRPQDRQFILSSKKLLLSDSGFYLCAWIGLKNTEAFFGQGTRLTVV.

This clone was seen ten or more times. The chain has TRBV7-9 and TRBJ2-3, with 8 bases fitting TRBD2. This CDR3 has 17 amino acids. Germline-derived CDR1 and CDR2 are SEHNR and FQNEAQ (reference sequence). With V trimmed by 5 bases and J by 1 base, 11 bases remained unmatched. Here the CDR3 DNA reads TGTGCCAGCAGCCGAATGGGCGGGGGGACTGGCACAGATACGCAGTATTTT. This sequence encodes CASSRMGGGTGTDTQYF. The variable domain in full, with the rest retrieved from reference TRBV7-9 and TRBJ2-3, is DTGVSQNPRHKITKRGQNVTFRCDPISEHNRLYWYRQTLGQGPEFLTYFQNEAQLEKSRLLSDRFSAERPKGSFSTLEIQRTEQGDSAMYLCASSRMGGGTGTDTQYFGPGTRLTVL.

The chain recombines TRBV21-1 with TRBJ2-2; the listed D gene, TRBD1, was not tested against the DNA. TRBV21-1 is a pseudogene segment. This CDR3 region has 17 residues. DNA for the CDR3: TGTGCCAGCAGCAAGCTTACCGGGACAGCGAACACCGGGGAGCTGTTTTTT. Its translation: CASSKLTGTANTGELFF.

V and J are TRBV14 and TRBJ2-5; 8 nucleotides agree with TRBD1. The CDR3 has 15 amino acids. The germline gives CDR1 SGHDN, CDR2 FVKESK. V dropped 4 bases and J dropped 7; count of bases not matched to a gene: 11. CDR3 coding DNA: TGTGCCAGCAGCCTAGGACAGGGTGGGTCTGGGACCCAGTACTTC. The encoded protein is CASSLGQGGSGTQYF.

This chain uses TRBV27 with TRBJ2-1; TRBD2 aligns across 9 bases. CDR3 length: 15 amino acids. With V trimmed by 2 bases and J by 6 bases, 5 bases remained unmatched. Germline lookup yields CDR1 MNHEY and CDR2 SMNVEV (reference sequence). The CDR3, as DNA: TGTGCCAGCAGTTTACTAGCGGGATTCAGCAATGAGCAGTTCTTC. Translating it yields CASSLLAGFSNEQFF.

The rearrangement joins TRBV7-8 to TRBJ1-2; no clear D. The CDR3 is made up of 14 amino acids. The V gene lost 0 bases and the J gene lost 3 bases, with 8 bases spanning the gap. Germline V gene data show CDR1 as SGHVS and CDR2 as FQNEAQ. The CDR3 sequence: CASSLAAPDYGYTF. The CDR3 DNA reads as TGTGCCAGCAGCTTAGCGGCCCCTGACTATGGCTACACCTTC.

V is TRBV6-1 and J is TRBJ1-5, with D perhaps matching TRBD1 (5 bases). The CDR3 has 16 amino acids. The ends were cut back, 1 base at V and 1 base at J, with 11 bases in the middle. The germline CDR1 and CDR2 sequences are MNHNS and SASEGT. CDR3 region: CASSEVKGISNQPQHF. CDR3 bases: TGTGCCAGCAGTGAAGTGAAGGGGATAAGCAATCAGCCCCAGCATTTT.

This sequence joins TRBV7-9 and TRBJ2-1; 9 positions match TRBD2. CDR1 is SEHNR, CDR2 FQNEAQ, per germline (reference sequence). CDR3 size: 13 residues. V was clipped by 5 bases and J by 8 bases; unmatched bases: 4. In nucleotides, the CDR3 is TGTGCCAGCAGCCGGACTAGCGTCGATGAGCAGTTCTTC. It specifies CASSRTSVDEQFF.

This clone has just one count. This rearrangement joins TRBV13 to TRBJ2-3; 7 bases fit TRBD1. Germline values: CDR1 PRHDT, CDR2 FYEKMQ (reference sequence). The CDR3 has 16 residues. The junction had 4 bases not matched to a gene; V was cut back by 1 base and J by 0 bases. The chain's CDR3 is CASSLDQGDSTDTQYF. The DNA of the CDR3 is TGTGCCAGCAGCTTAGACCAGGGGGATAGCACAGATACGCAGTATTTT.

This chain uses TRBV6-1 with TRBJ1-1, with 8 bases aligning to TRBD1. The CDR3 contains 15 residues. CDR1 MNHNS and CDR2 SASEGT come from the germline V gene. With 6 bases clipped from V and 1 base from J, the junction kept 7 bases outside the gene matches. CDR3 in DNA: TGTGCCAGCAGACTAAGACAGGGGACGAACACTGAAGCTTTCTTT. Protein: CASRLRQGTNTEAFF.

V and J are TRBV5-1 and TRBJ2-3; TRBD1 aligns across 9 bases. This CDR3 has 15 amino acids. The J segment lost 5 bases and the V segment lost 4 bases, leaving 8 bases of the junction unmatched. Germline V gene sequence: CDR1 SGHRS, CDR2 YFSETQ. CDR3 sequence reads: CASSPITGGGDTQYF. CDR3 nucleotide sequence: TGCGCCAGCAGCCCAATAACAGGGGGCGGAGATACGCAGTATTTT.

The chain is built from TRBV18 and TRBJ2-3; possibly TRBD1 for D (6 bases). The CDR3 totals 15 residues. The V end lost 1 base, the J end lost 5 bases, and 13 bases lay between the germline ends. CDR1 KGHSH and CDR2 LQKENI come from the germline V gene. In nucleotides, the CDR3 is TGTGCCAGCTCACCACGGGCTGGGGGACAAGATACGCAGTATTTT. Protein: CASSPRAGGQDTQYF.

This sequence joins TRBV7-9 and TRBJ2-1, with 11 bases that match TRBD2. The CDR3 is 15 amino acids. Per germline, CDR1 SEHNR and CDR2 FQNEAQ (reference sequence). The V and J ends lost 5 bases and 5 bases, in that order; junction bases with no gene match: 5. Written as DNA, the CDR3 is TGTGCCAGCAGCACCGGGACTAGCGGTCACAATGAGCAGTTCTTC. Its protein product is CASSTGTSGHNEQFF.

V usage is TRBV18 and J usage is TRBJ2-6, with 9 bases matching TRBD1. CDR1 and CDR2 (germline): KGHSH, LQKENI. V dropped 3 bases and J dropped 0; count of bases not matched to a gene: 3. This CDR3 contains 17 residues. The CDR3 coding sequence is TGTGCCAGCTCACCTAGACAGGGGGACTCTGGGGCCAACGTCCTGACTTTC. Translated: CASSPRQGDSGANVLTF.